What follows is one T cell receptor beta chain and its context. Antigen unknown. CD45RO-negative, CCR7-selected cells formed the naive CD8 fraction, which excluded terminally differentiated effector memory CD45RA+ cells. In the sorted-subset replicate PCRs, approximately 200 ng DNA, 25,000 to 30,000 T cell genomes, was used. Clones were read by immunoSEQ multiplex PCR, and TCRdb kept only the in-frame ones, dropping some. The repertoire holds more than 500,000 clones, with 85% to 95% as singletons. The data were taken from a study of shared clonotypes between healthy human individuals. The CDR3 is 13 amino acids. Trimming took 5 bases from V and 1 from J, leaving 10 bases between them. CDR1 and CDR2 (germline): SGHRS, YFSETQ. General observations from the study: Depth of sequencing was expected to influence donor clonotype sharing. About 5.2% was the fraction of naive CD4 clonotypes found shared across a few donors.

This chain connects TRBV5-1 to TRBJ2-7; D is possibly TRBD1 (6 bases). The sequence was obtained from a young woman in good health. The sequencing sample was made of naive CD8+ T cells sorted from blood. CDR3 sequence (DNA): TGCGCCAGCAGGCCTACAGGGTCCTACGAGCAGTACTTC. Translation gives CASRPTGSYEQYF.